Listed below are T cell receptor beta chains from one sample, sequenced in a study of radiation and T cells in renal cell carcinoma. Data came from immunoSEQ multiplex PCR; TCRdb stores just in-frame clones and leaves some out. The data contain 100,000 to 150,000 clones, roughly four fifths of them singletons. The sequences come from blood, collected from a patient whose treatment included radiotherapy and nephrectomy. The receptors originated from a man in his fifties with renal cell carcinoma. The conserved cysteine and the conserved F or W are not part of the CDR3 here.

>TRBJ2-1|TRBV5-1
ASSLASPGSYNEQF
>TRBJ2-3|TRBV28
ASSFQGTQY
>TRBJ2-1|TRBV2
ASGFGRGRNNEQF
>TRBJ1-4|TRBV5-1
ASSPRGGEKLF
>TRBJ2-7|TRBV2
ASSRQDGPTLYEQY
>TRBJ2-3|TRBV5-1
ASSLTPTSSLSGTDTQY
>TRBJ2-7|TRBV2
ASRRMSYEQY
>TRBJ2-1|TRBV5-1
ASSLVPSGNSNEQF
>TRBJ1-2|TRBV6-1
ASSVGGYGYT
>TRBJ2-3|TRBV7-2
ASSGDYLSTDTQY
>TRBJ1-3|TRBV4-3
ASSQLGSYSGNTIY
>TRBJ1-4|TRBV7-9
ASSLVGGKLF
>TRBJ2-7|TRBV9
ASSVGQGLVSVKQY
>TRBJ2-7|TRBV21-1
APLMVEIKSEQY
>TRBJ1-3|TRBV19
ASSPRGPSPGNTIY
>TRBJ2-4|TRBV9
ASSVVGDRRLGGTKNIQY
>TRBJ1-2|TRBV11-2
ASTQGSGFLNYGYT
>TRBJ2-1|TRBV7-2
ASSLAGTEQF
>TRBJ1-6|TRBV4-3
ASSQARDSGYSPLH
>TRBJ1-5|TRBV6-1
ASTEDRGHQPQH
>TRBJ2-3|TRBV2
ASSYTGSGADTQY
>TRBJ2-2|TRBV28
ASSLGMNTGELF
>TRBJ2-2|TRBV7-6
ASSLAPPGRDRVTGELF
>TRBJ2-7|TRBV29-1
SASDNFYEQY
>TRBJ2-1|TRBV14
ASSLRRANEQF
>TRBJ1-1|TRBV27
ASSLGEAF
>TRBJ1-1|TRBV28
ASTTGGAEAF
>TRBJ2-1|TRBV18
ASSPRETSVSEQF
>TRBJ2-2|TRBV5-1
ASSPDRADTGELF
>TRBJ1-5|TRBV18
ASSPPGGRGWQPQH
>TRBJ1-2|TRBV2
ASTWQGARYGYT
>TRBJ2-7|TRBV6-5
ASSYAAGTGGYEQY
>TRBJ2-2|TRBV18
ASSPLSGGPTNTGELF
>TRBJ2-3|TRBV27
ASPRTSGPDTQY
>TRBJ2-1|TRBV9
ASSVGSAGHSEQF
>TRBJ2-7|TRBV21-1
ASSSGTNNYEQY
>TRBJ2-4|TRBV6-4
ASSDRLATKNIQY
>TRBJ2-3|TRBV7-2
ASSAIYSGLSKDTQY
>TRBJ2-2|TRBV6-5
ASSYLIPNTGELF
>TRBJ2-1|TRBV2
ASQRDTGRGEQF
>TRBJ2-7|TRBV5-1
ASNPQGQTYEQY
>TRBJ1-1|TRBV4-3
ASSQVQGSEAF
>TRBJ2-1|TRBV4-2
ASSQKGLVSPGAYNEQF
>TRBJ1-5|TRBV14
ASSQPFAGQRISNQPQH
>TRBJ2-3|TRBV2
ASSDLAVGEDTQY
>TRBJ2-7|TRBV19
ASSPGTGFSRYEQY
>TRBJ1-1|TRBV11-1
ASSLPRGLPNTEAF
>TRBJ2-3|TRBV5-1
ASSLTGVGDTQY
>TRBJ1-2|TRBV7-8
ASSRRDANYGYT
>TRBJ2-3|TRBV5-1
ASSLAGFNRVTDTQY
>TRBJ1-2|TRBV28
ASSLGTGGLYGYT
>TRBJ1-6|TRBV6-5
ASSQDRANSPLH
>TRBJ2-5|TRBV4-2
ASSQRPGLAGEDQETQY
>TRBJ1-4|TRBV4-2
ASSQEGGGYQTNEKLF
>TRBJ1-4|TRBV18
ASSPRSGADEKLF